This TCR beta chain emerged from a study of cytomegalovirus exposure and HLA in healthy donors. The overall study: The platform used for the 110 or so validation repertoires matched that of the approximately 640 first-cohort repertoires, a later analysis reported.

The ends were cut back, 6 bases at V and 1 base at J, with 7 bases in the middle. Germline V gene data show CDR1 as MNHNS and CDR2 as SASEGT. The CDR3 covers 12 residues. Study-level results: A list of around 160 TCR beta chains associated with cytomegalovirus was given. Within the 130 or so validation repertoires, first-cohort TCR clusters tended to co-occur, according to a later analysis.

Profiling relied on immunoSEQ multiplex PCR, and the TCRdb table lists in-frame clones only, not all of them. The sample consists of more than 85,000 clones, around nine tenths of them appearing once. With regard to this clone: The antigen is undetermined.

The validation cohort, a group of 120 subjects, included the donors and was separate from the roughly 700-subject first cohort. This TCR came from a woman aged 18-29 years in good health and CMV-seronegative. The V and J genes are TRBV6-1 and TRBJ2-7, with D maybe TRBD1 (6 bases). Material for sequencing was PBMCs. CDR3 DNA sequence: TGTGCCAGCAGGCAGGGGTCCTACGAGCAGTACTTC. This sequence encodes CASRQGSYEQYF.